A single T cell receptor beta chain is shown here with its context. The antigen remains unidentified. Profiling relied on immunoSEQ multiplex PCR, and the TCRdb table lists in-frame clones only, not all of them. Of 2 million to 3 million clones in the sample, roughly 93% were seen once. The data are from a study of shared clonotypes between healthy human individuals. CDR3 length: 13 amino acids. The germline V gene encodes CDR1 SGHDT and CDR2 YYEEEE. Overall study findings and caveats: Sampling used blood alone; tissue repertoires probably differ.

The clonotype was recovered from a man between 18 and 35 years old in good health. Some clones in this sample may be carry-over from other donors' samples. Input material: naive CD4+ T cells from PBMCs. The subset: CD45RA+ positively selected. V usage is TRBV5-6 and J usage is TRBJ2-5; TRBD1 is a possible D gene (5 bases). The J call may be mistaken, given a closer DNA end match to TRBJ2-7. CDR3 sequence: CASSFQDTYEQYF. The CDR3, as DNA: TGTGCCAGCAGCTTCCAGGACACCTACGAGCAGTACTTC.